This paragraph reports one T cell receptor beta chain. Its antigen is as yet unknown. Per germline, CDR1 MNHEY and CDR2 SVGAGI. The CDR3 has 16 amino acids. Germline trimming cut 2 bases from V and 4 bases from J; bases unmatched to any gene: 2. Primers for the PCR totalled 60 Vbeta and 13 Jbeta. Some clones are missing from TCRdb's copy, which holds only in-frame ones; the method was immunoSEQ multiplex PCR. The sample records roughly 100,000 clones, 65% to 80% being singletons. The sample is drawn from a study of cytomegalovirus exposure and HLA in healthy donors. Study overall: Most genotyped donors, approximately 77% of 350 to 500, had Caucasian-associated genetic ancestry. Findings and limits, study-wide: Most TCR beta V segments were productive about 87% or about 30% of the time in an earlier analysis. In a later analysis, HLA-associated TCR beta chains were more clonally expanded than equally common others.

Sample: PBMCs. The rearrangement links TRBV6-5 to TRBJ2-1; 13 bases line up with TRBD2. This TCR was recovered from a woman aged 18-29 years in good health and CMV-seropositive. The CDR3 sequence is CASSYGLAGVYNEQFF. The CDR3 DNA reads as TGTGCCAGCAGTTACGGACTAGCGGGAGTATACAATGAGCAGTTCTTC.